This T cell receptor (beta chain) was recorded in a study of cytomegalovirus exposure and HLA in healthy donors. To note about this clone: Antigen unknown.

V lost 6 bases, J lost 3 bases, and 12 bases lay in between. The CDR3 contains 13 residues. Germline CDR1 is MNHNS and CDR2 is SASEGT. Use of 60 Vbeta and 13 Jbeta primers characterized the PCR. Sequenced by immunoSEQ multiplex PCR; TCRdb stores in-frame clones only, minus some. The sample consists of about 74,000 clones, about three quarters of them appearing once. Study-wide findings and caveats: Prior analysis indicated that the majority of TCR beta V segments exhibited productivity approximately 87% or approximately 30% of the time.

Whereas donors were nominally healthy upon sampling, unrecorded immune exposures were probable. The sequenced material came from PBMCs. The sequence was obtained from a woman between 35 and 50 years old in good health and CMV-seropositive. The J gene is TRBJ2-7, the V gene TRBV6-1, with D uncertain. The CDR3 nucleotides are TGTGCCAGCAGCCTAGGCCTTAACTACGAGCAGTACTTC. Encoded protein: CASSLGLNYEQYF.